The rows below give T cell receptor beta chains drawn from one sample of a study of T cells in Graves' hyperthyroidism and ophthalmopathy. TCRdb passed the multiplex PCR reads through MiXCR, listing each CDR3 protein once. The sample has more than 500,000 distinct CDR3 sequences, roughly 17% seen once; the top ten hold 3.8%. The specimen sequenced was blood. All receptors come from a woman in her twenties or thirties with Graves' hyperthyroidism. CDR3s include the opening cysteine and the closing phenylalanine or tryptophan. Each record gives: D gene, clone size, V gene, J gene, CDR3 protein, CDR3 DNA. D genes are given only for firm matches. Expanded clones are given a class, and other clones once, few, many or no size at all.

d_gene: TRBD1
abundance: many
v_gene: TRBV10-3
j_gene: TRBJ2-5
CDR3aa: CAISSRQGPQETQYF
CDR3nt: TGTGCCATCAGTTCCCGACAGGGTCCACAAGAGACCCAGTACTTC

d_gene: NA
abundance: many
v_gene: TRBV5-6
j_gene: TRBJ2-7
CDR3aa: CASSFFVSSYEQYF
CDR3nt: TGTGCCAGCAGCTTCTTCGTTAGCTCCTACGAGCAGTACTTC

d_gene: NA
abundance: many
v_gene: TRBV28
j_gene: TRBJ2-1
CDR3aa: CASSPPTGNEQFF
CDR3nt: TGTGCCAGCAGTCCCCCGACCGGCAATGAGCAGTTCTTC

d_gene: TRBD2
abundance: many
v_gene: TRBV28
j_gene: TRBJ2-7
CDR3aa: CASSTSGTFYEQYF
CDR3nt: TGTGCCAGCAGTACTAGCGGGACTTTCTACGAGCAGTACTTC

d_gene: NA
abundance: few
v_gene: TRBV4-1
j_gene: TRBJ1-5
CDR3aa: CASSHALGNQPQHF
CDR3nt: TGCGCCAGCAGTCATGCCTTGGGCAATCAGCCCCAGCATTTT

d_gene: NA
abundance: many
v_gene: TRBV24-1
j_gene: TRBJ1-2
CDR3aa: CATSDRTAGYTF
CDR3nt: TGTGCCACCAGTGATCGGACAGCTGGCTACACCTTC

d_gene: TRBD2
abundance: NA
v_gene: TRBV19
j_gene: TRBJ2-2
CDR3aa: CASSIGLAGYTGELFF
CDR3nt: TGTGCCAGTAGTATAGGACTAGCGGGATACACCGGGGAGCTGTTTTTT

d_gene: TRBD1
abundance: few
v_gene: TRBV7-8
j_gene: TRBJ2-1
CDR3aa: CASSLRGTGRAFAYIEQFF
CDR3nt: TGTGCCAGCAGCTTACGAGGGACAGGGCGTGCGTTCGCCTACATTGAGCAGTTCTTC

d_gene: NA
abundance: many
v_gene: TRBV28
j_gene: TRBJ2-5
CDR3aa: CASSLRDLEETQYF
CDR3nt: TGTGCCAGCAGTTTAAGGGATCTAGAAGAGACCCAGTACTTC

d_gene: TRBD2
abundance: many
v_gene: TRBV12-3/TRBV12-4
j_gene: TRBJ2-7
CDR3aa: CASSSGRASYEQYF
CDR3nt: TGTGCCAGCAGTAGCGGGAGGGCCTCCTACGAGCAGTACTTC

d_gene: NA
abundance: many
v_gene: TRBV28
j_gene: TRBJ2-2
CDR3aa: CASRRQDTGELFF
CDR3nt: TGTGCCAGCAGGCGGCAGGACACCGGGGAGCTGTTTTTT

d_gene: NA
abundance: many
v_gene: TRBV20-1
j_gene: TRBJ2-1
CDR3aa: CSARDLLDPNEQFF
CDR3nt: TGCAGTGCTAGAGATTTACTAGATCCTAATGAGCAGTTCTTC

d_gene: TRBD1
abundance: few
v_gene: TRBV13
j_gene: TRBJ1-3
CDR3aa: CASSATRTGLGNTIYF
CDR3nt: TGTGCCAGCAGCGCCACTCGGACAGGCCTTGGAAACACCATATATTTT

d_gene: TRBD1
abundance: many
v_gene: TRBV12-3/TRBV12-4
j_gene: TRBJ2-5
CDR3aa: CASSLRQGPQETQYF
CDR3nt: TGTGCCAGCAGTCTACGACAGGGTCCCCAAGAGACCCAGTACTTC

d_gene: NA
abundance: many
v_gene: TRBV2
j_gene: TRBJ2-5
CDR3aa: CASSESGVGETQYF
CDR3nt: TGTGCCAGCAGTGAATCGGGAGTGGGGGAGACCCAGTACTTC

d_gene: TRBD1
abundance: many
v_gene: TRBV7-9
j_gene: TRBJ2-3
CDR3aa: CASSLVFGTGTDTQYF
CDR3nt: TGTGCCAGCAGCTTAGTATTCGGGACAGGCACAGATACGCAGTATTTT

d_gene: NA
abundance: many
v_gene: TRBV7-2
j_gene: TRBJ2-6
CDR3aa: CASSLHQSGANVLTF
CDR3nt: TGTGCCAGCAGCTTACACCAGTCTGGGGCCAACGTCCTGACTTTC

d_gene: NA
abundance: NA
v_gene: TRBV9
j_gene: TRBJ2-5
CDR3aa: CASSVDGQDQETQYF
CDR3nt: TGTGCCAGCAGCGTAGACGGACAAGACCAAGAGACCCAGTACTTC

d_gene: NA
abundance: NA
v_gene: TRBV28
j_gene: TRBJ2-3
CDR3aa: CASGQRMVGARADTQYF
CDR3nt: TGTGCCAGCGGCCAAAGGATGGTAGGCGCAAGGGCAGATACGCAGTATTTT

d_gene: NA
abundance: few
v_gene: TRBV6-2/TRBV6-3
j_gene: TRBJ1-1
CDR3aa: CASSLGGTAVEAFF
CDR3nt: TGTGCCAGCAGTTTAGGGGGGACTGCGGTTGAAGCTTTCTTT

d_gene: NA
abundance: few
v_gene: TRBV4-3
j_gene: TRBJ1-5
CDR3aa: CASSRARQDNQPQHF
CDR3nt: TGCGCCAGCAGCCGCGCCCGACAGGACAATCAGCCCCAGCATTTT

d_gene: NA
abundance: few
v_gene: TRBV28
j_gene: TRBJ2-6
CDR3aa: CASSSPHVTSGANVLTF
CDR3nt: TGTGCCAGCAGTTCGCCCCATGTGACATCTGGGGCCAACGTCCTGACTTTC